This T cell receptor (beta chain) was captured by sequencing in a study of shared clonotypes between healthy human individuals. Study-level results: Larger estimated richness was generally recorded for naive subsets relative to memory subsets.

Method: immunoSEQ multiplex PCR; TCRdb's copy keeps in-frame clones and lacks some. In the table there are millions of clones, 95% of which are singletons. Germline V lookup: CDR1 SGHDT, CDR2 YYEEEE. CDR3 length: 14 residues. V lost 4 bases to trimming and J lost 7 bases; unmatched junction nucleotides: 9. As to this clone: Antigen unknown.

The material sequenced was naive CD4+ T cells sorted from blood. This sample's subset: CD45RA+ positively selected. The chain recombines TRBV5-6 with TRBJ1-2, with 8 bases identical to TRBD1. This clonotype was sampled from a man in his late teens or twenties in good health. The CDR3 nucleotides read TGTGCCAGCAGCGTGGACAGGGTCATGGGTGGCTACACCTTC. It encodes CASSVDRVMGGYTF. The variable domain in full, with the rest retrieved from reference TRBV5-6 and TRBJ1-2, is DAGVTQSPTHLIKTRGQQVTLRCSPKSGHDTVSWYQQALGQGPQFIFQYYEEEERQRGNFPDRFSGHQFPNYSSELNVNALLLGDSALYLCASSVDRVMGGYTFGSGTRLTVV.